This T cell receptor (beta chain) came from a study of cytomegalovirus exposure and HLA in healthy donors. To note about this clone: Antigen specificity is unknown.

The study, taken as a whole, reports: Among immune exposure information, only CMV serostatus was available. Most of the TCR beta V segments (in an earlier analysis) were productive either about 90% or about 30% of the time. Across donors, most TCRs were seen rarely, yet some public ones were widespread.

The PCR made use of 60 Vbeta and 13 Jbeta primers. The protocol was immunoSEQ multiplex PCR, while the TCRdb copy is restricted to in-frame clones and leaves out a portion. The profile shows fewer than 150,000 clones, roughly 76% of them singletons. The CDR3 is made up of 16 amino acids. In germline, CDR1 is SGHRS, CDR2 YFSETQ. V gave up 0 bases and J gave up 0 bases, with 11 bases separating them. This clonotype was sampled from a man aged 50 to 60 in good health and CMV-seropositive. Sequenced material: PBMCs. V gene TRBV5-1 combines with J gene TRBJ2-3; D uncertain. The CDR3 loop reads CASSLAVVLSTDTQYF. The DNA of the CDR3 is TGCGCCAGCAGCTTGGCCGTCGTTCTTAGCACAGATACGCAGTATTTT.